The next 21 T cell receptor beta chains were all read from a single sample in a study of shared clonotypes between healthy human individuals. TCRdb keeps only in-frame clones here, not all; method: immunoSEQ multiplex PCR. The table includes roughly 2.6 million clones, around nine tenths detected once. The specimen was naive CD4+ T cells sorted from blood. Subset in this sample: CD45RA+ positively selected. These receptors were collected from a man between 18 and 35 years old in good health.

The chain has TRBV7-9 and TRBJ2-5, with D unclear. V lost 6 bases and J 5 bases, leaving 28 bases between the germline ends. The CDR3 length is 18 residues. Germline V gene lookup returns CDR1 SEHNR and CDR2 FQNEAQ (reference sequence). This CDR3 reads CASSPTTGRQIAGETQYF. CDR3 DNA: TGTGCCAGCAGTCCCACCACGGGCCGCCAGATTGCTGGGGAGACCCAGTACTTC.

This clone occurred once. This sample includes further DNA sequences coding for the same CDR3. This rearrangement joins TRBV12-5 to TRBJ2-3, with D tentatively TRBD2 (5 bases). CDR1 and CDR2 (germline): LGHNT, FRNRAP. V was trimmed by 2 bases and J by 5 bases, leaving 8 bases between them. This CDR3 contains 13 residues. The CDR3 region has the DNA TGTGCTAGTGGTTTGAGCGGAGGAGATACGCAGTATTTT. This encodes CASGLSGGDTQYF.

V gene TRBV11-2 combines with J gene TRBJ2-5; D remains ambiguous. V was cut by 3 bases and J by 0 bases, with 5 bases left in between. Germline V CDR1 and CDR2: SGHAT, FQNNGV. This CDR3 is 13 amino acids long. CDR3: CASSFNYQETQYF. CDR3 DNA sequence: TGTGCCAGCAGCTTTAACTACCAAGAGACCCAGTACTTC.

CDR3 region: CASSYFGSGPTDTQYF. The CDR3, as DNA: TGTGCCAGCAGTTACTTCGGGTCCGGCCCCACAGATACGCAGTATTTT. The chain links TRBV6-5 to TRBJ2-3; unclear D gene. The CDR3 is made up of 16 amino acids. The ends were cut back, 1 base at V and 2 bases at J, with 13 bases in the middle. CDR1 and CDR2 (germline): MNHEY, SVGAGI.

The chain recombines TRBV9 with TRBJ2-3; no clear D. The V and J ends lost 1 base and 0 bases respectively, with 15 bases between them. CDR1 and CDR2 (germline): SGDLS, YYNGEE. CDR3 length: 17 residues. CDR3 sequence reads: CASSVQGRRYSTDTQYF. In DNA form, the CDR3 reads TGTGCCAGCAGCGTACAAGGCCGAAGGTACAGCACAGATACGCAGTATTTT.

This clone has just a few counts. The rearrangement links TRBV19 to TRBJ1-6, with D possibly TRBD1 on 5 matching bases. The CDR3 length is 15 residues. Germline assignment: CDR1 LNHDA and CDR2 SQIVND (reference sequence). Trimming removed 3 bases at V and 7 bases at J, with 13 bases between. CDR3 loop: CASSIQGGANSPLHF. The CDR3 DNA follows: TGTGCCAGTAGTATCCAGGGAGGGGCGAATTCACCCCTCCACTTT.

As for this clone: This same CDR3 is encoded by further DNA sequences in the sample. The DNA for the CDR3 is TGCGCCAGCAGCTTGGAAGGGACAGACTACAATGAGCAGTTCTTC. Translated: CASSLEGTDYNEQFF. V gene TRBV5-1 combines with J gene TRBJ2-1; 7 bases line up with TRBD1. The CDR3 runs to 15 residues. J gave up 3 bases and V 0 bases, and 3 bases lay outside the gene matches. CDR1 and CDR2 from the germline V gene are SGHRS and YFSETQ.

The chain employs TRBV7-9 and TRBJ2-3; 8 bases map to TRBD2. V lost 3 bases and J lost 5; bases outside the gene matches: 16. The CDR3 covers 18 residues. CDR1 and CDR2 from the germline V gene are SEHNR and FQNEAQ (reference sequence). As DNA, the CDR3 is TGTGCCAGCAGCTTCGTTAGGGGACTAGTGCCTGGGAAAGATACGCAGTATTTT. This gives the protein CASSFVRGLVPGKDTQYF. Filled out from reference TRBV7-9 and TRBJ2-3, the complete variable domain reads DTGVSQNPRHKITKRGQNVTFRCDPISEHNRLYWYRQTLGQGPEFLTYFQNEAQLEKSRLLSDRFSAERPKGSFSTLEIQRTEQGDSAMYLCASSFVRGLVPGKDTQYFGPGTRLTVL.

This clone turned up a few times. This chain links TRBV28 with TRBJ1-5, with D maybe TRBD1 (5 bases). The germline CDR1 and CDR2 sequences are MDHEN and SYDVKM. This CDR3 has 12 residues. V lost 11 bases to trimming and J lost 4 bases, with 12 bases between them. As DNA, the CDR3 is TGTGCCGGGGGGAGGGGTAATCAGCCCCAGCATTTT. Translating gives CAGGRGNQPQHF. Full variable domain (missing parts from reference TRBV28 and TRBJ1-5): DVKVTQSSRYLVKRTGEKVFLECVQDMDHENMFWYRQDPGLGLRLIYFSYDVKMKEKGDIPEGYSVSREKKERFSLILESASTNQTSMYLCAGGRGNQPQHFGDGTRLSIL.

This clone was observed once. The chain uses TRBV28 and TRBJ2-3, with D possibly being TRBD2 (7 bases). Per germline, CDR1 MDHEN and CDR2 SYDVKM. This CDR3 is built from 16 residues. Between the trimmed V and J ends, which lost 7 bases and 0 bases, there was a span of 17 bases. The CDR3 DNA follows: TGTGCCAGCATCCGAGGGGGGCGGGGGAGCACAGATACGCAGTATTTT. It codes for CASIRGGRGSTDTQYF.

This rearrangement joins TRBV5-5 to TRBJ1-1, with D maybe TRBD1 (5 bases). From germline, CDR1 is SGHKS and CDR2 YYEKEE (reference sequence). V lost 0 bases to trimming and J lost 5 bases, with 17 bases between them. The CDR3 consists of 16 residues. CDR3 sequence: CASSLVPGDGGTEAFF. The CDR3 DNA is TGTGCCAGCAGCTTGGTACCCGGCGACGGGGGGACTGAAGCTTTCTTT. The variable domain in full, with the rest retrieved from reference TRBV5-5 and TRBJ1-1, is DAGVTQSPTHLIKTRGQQVTLRCSPISGHKSVSWYQQVLGQGPQFIFQYYEKEERGRGNFPDRFSARQFPNYSSELNVNALLLGDSALYLCASSLVPGDGGTEAFFGQGTRLTVV.

Concerning this clone itself: This sample includes further DNA sequences coding for the same CDR3. The chain joins TRBV4-3 to TRBJ1-2, with 7 bases identical to TRBD1. V shed 0 bases, J shed 6 bases, and the junction held 1 base outside the gene matches. The germline V gene encodes CDR1 LGHNA and CDR2 YSLEER. The length of the CDR3 is 13 residues. The CDR3 loop is CASSQETGNGYTF. The CDR3 nucleotides are TGCGCCAGCAGCCAAGAGACAGGGAATGGCTACACCTTC.

This clone was seen only once. The chain uses TRBV2 and TRBJ2-5, with 9 positions matching TRBD1. The V gene's germline CDR1 is SNHLY and CDR2 FYNNEI. The junction had 6 bases not matched to a gene; V was cut back by 6 bases and J by 1 base. The CDR3 length is 15 residues. CDR3 sequence reads: CASSGQGRFQETQYF. CDR3 in DNA: TGTGCCAGCAGCGGACAGGGGAGGTTCCAAGAGACCCAGTACTTC.

The V call is TRBV4-3, the J call TRBJ1-3; D possibly corresponds to TRBD1 (6 bases). Trimming took 4 bases from V and 2 from J, leaving 9 bases between them. The V gene's germline CDR1 is LGHNA and CDR2 YSLEER. The CDR3 covers 14 residues. CDR3 region: CASSPAGAGNTIYF. CDR3 in DNA: TGCGCCAGCAGCCCAGCAGGGGCTGGAAACACCATATATTTT.

The rearrangement links TRBV5-1 to TRBJ1-5; 9 bases are a match to TRBD1. The CDR3 totals 16 residues. With 0 bases clipped from V and 4 bases from J, the junction kept 5 bases outside the gene matches. From germline, CDR1 is SGHRS and CDR2 YFSETQ. The CDR3 nucleotides read TGCGCCAGCAGCTTGGATCCAGGACAGGGGAATCAGCCCCAGCATTTT. Residues: CASSLDPGQGNQPQHF.

The chain recombines TRBV4-1 with TRBJ1-1; a weak D match, TRBD1 (5 bases). CDR1 and CDR2 (germline): MGHRA, YSYEKL. The CDR3 runs to 13 residues. The ends were cut back, 0 bases at V and 8 bases at J, with 10 bases in the middle. Here the CDR3 DNA reads TGCGCCAGCAGCCAAGATTATAACAGGGAAGCTTTCTTT. Its translation is CASSQDYNREAFF.

The genes are TRBV7-2 and TRBJ2-5; 9 bases align to TRBD1. This CDR3 has 15 residues. Germline CDR1 reads SGHTA; CDR2 reads FQGNSA. Unmatched junction bases numbered 6, after V lost 5 bases and J lost 2 bases. CDR3 amino acids: CASSRRDRVQETQYF. In DNA, the CDR3 is TGTGCCAGCAGCCGACGGGACAGGGTACAAGAGACCCAGTACTTC.

The V gene is TRBV6-1, the J gene TRBJ1-2; D unclear. The CDR3 totals 15 residues. Germline V lookup: CDR1 MNHNS, CDR2 SASEGT. Trimming left V 4 bases short and J 7 bases short, with 19 bases between. CDR3 nucleotides: TGTGCCAGCAGTGTGGGGAGTTATTATACGGGTGGCTACACCTTC. It specifies CASSVGSYYTGGYTF.

Written as DNA, the CDR3 is TGTGCCAGCTCACCCTGGCAGGGGGCGGATACGCAGTATTTT. Protein product: CASSPWQGADTQYF. The chain couples TRBV18 to TRBJ2-3; 8 nucleotides align to TRBD1. Germline lookup yields CDR1 KGHSH and CDR2 LQKENI. This CDR3 is built from 14 residues. Losses at the gene ends were 3 bases for V and 6 bases for J; bases not matched to a gene: 5.

J is TRBJ1-2 and V is TRBV7-9; D perhaps matches TRBD1 (5 bases). This CDR3 comprises 16 residues. Germline lookup yields CDR1 SEHNR and CDR2 FQNEAQ (reference sequence). Trimming took 0 bases from V and 8 from J, leaving 19 bases between them. Written as DNA, the CDR3 is TGTGCCAGCAGCTTAGCGGAATGGGGCACCGGTCACGGCTACACCTTC. As protein: CASSLAEWGTGHGYTF.

V gene TRBV5-1 combines with J gene TRBJ1-2, with 8 bases fitting TRBD1. The CDR3 sequence is 16 residues long. Germline V gene lookup returns CDR1 SGHRS and CDR2 YFSETQ. V lost 0 bases to trimming and J lost 2 bases; unmatched junction nucleotides: 6. The CDR3 here is CASSLGLTGGNYGYTF. In DNA, the CDR3 is TGCGCCAGCAGCTTGGGGCTCACAGGGGGGAACTATGGCTACACCTTC.